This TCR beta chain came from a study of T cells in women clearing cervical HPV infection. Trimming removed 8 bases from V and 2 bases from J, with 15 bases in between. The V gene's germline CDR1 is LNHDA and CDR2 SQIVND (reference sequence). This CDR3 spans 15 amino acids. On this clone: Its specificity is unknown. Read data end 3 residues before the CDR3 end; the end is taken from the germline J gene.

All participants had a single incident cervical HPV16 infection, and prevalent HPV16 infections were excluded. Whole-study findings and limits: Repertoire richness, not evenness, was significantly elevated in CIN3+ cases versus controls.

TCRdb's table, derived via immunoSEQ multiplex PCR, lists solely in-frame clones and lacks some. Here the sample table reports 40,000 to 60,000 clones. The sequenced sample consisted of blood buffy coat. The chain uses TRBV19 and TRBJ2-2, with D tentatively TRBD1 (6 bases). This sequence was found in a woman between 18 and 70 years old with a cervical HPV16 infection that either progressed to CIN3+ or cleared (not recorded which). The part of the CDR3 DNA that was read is TGTGCCAGTTCTGTGGGCAGGGGCAACACCGGGGAG. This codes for CASSVGRGNTGE. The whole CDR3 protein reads CASSVGRGNTGELFF.